The T cell receptor (beta chain) under discussion was sequenced for a study of T cell responses to AZD1222 COVID-19 vaccine. Clones were read by immunoSEQ multiplex PCR, and TCRdb kept only the in-frame ones, dropping some. Of 90,000 to 95,000 clones in the sample, around 87% are singletons; the top ten hold about 12%. Germline V lookup: CDR1 PRHDT, CDR2 FYEKMQ (reference sequence). The CDR3 covers 18 residues. The ends were cut back, 0 bases at V and 0 bases at J, with 15 bases in the middle. This receptor was identified in an adult who received the AZD1222 COVID-19 vaccine. The rearrangement links TRBV13 to TRBJ2-1, with D perhaps given as TRBD1 or TRBD2 (5 bases each). The sequenced sample was peripheral blood, obtained 28 days after the second AZD1222 dose. DNA of the CDR3: TGTGCCAGCAGCTTAGGCCTGGGGGTTGGGAGCTCCTACAATGAGCAGTTCTTC. Translating it yields CASSLGLGVGSSYNEQFF.